This T cell receptor (beta chain) was profiled in a study of blood T cell repertoires in COVID-19. Profiled with immunoSEQ multiplex PCR; TCRdb holds only in-frame clones, not every one. The sample carries about 98,000 clones, roughly 86% recorded once. The sequencing sample was made of peripheral blood. The clonotype was recovered from a man aged 45-65 years with active or convalescent COVID-19.

The chain's CDR3 is CASSFMTGLPTDTQYF. CDR3 sequence (DNA): TGCGCCAGCAGCTTTATGACAGGGCTGCCCACAGATACGCAGTATTTT. The gene calls are TRBV5-1 and TRBJ2-3; TRBD1 matches at 7 bases. Trimming removed 2 bases from V and 2 bases from J; junction bases left unmatched: 8. CDR3 length: 16 amino acids. Germline V lookup: CDR1 SGHRS, CDR2 YFSETQ.